The 27 T cell receptor beta chains listed next were all sequenced from one sample in a study of CD8 T cells in Susac syndrome. cDNA came from about 0.5 to 1 ug RNA primed by random hexamers. Via MiXCR, TCRdb re-called the immunoSEQ multiplex PCR reads, giving one row per CDR3 protein. The table records roughly 120,000 distinct CDR3 sequences, 85% to 95% of them present only once. Sample: CD4+ T cells from PBMCs. The receptors here all came from a human donor with multiple sclerosis.

The chain uses TRBV5-1 and TRBJ2-7; a possible D gene is TRBD1 (5 bases). With 0 bases removed from V and 3 bases from J, the gap between germline ends came to 13 bases. Germline V gene lookup returns CDR1 SGHRS and CDR2 YFSETQ. This CDR3 contains 15 residues. The CDR3 protein is CASSLGSGRVYEQYF. CDR3 coding DNA: TGCGCCAGCAGCTTGGGCTCCGGCAGGGTCTACGAGCAGTACTTC. The full variable domain, in which reference TRBV5-1 and TRBJ2-7 provide the parts outside the CDR3, is KAGVTQTPRYLIKTRGQQVTLSCSPISGHRSVSWYQQTPGQGLQFLFEYFSETQRNKGNFPGRFSGRQFSNSRSEMNVSTLELGDSALYLCASSLGSGRVYEQYFGPGTRLTVT.

The chain employs TRBV24-1 and TRBJ2-2; D may be TRBD1 or TRBD2 (5 bases each). The CDR3 consists of 15 residues. Trimming cost V 2 bases and J 4 bases, with 10 bases left between them. Germline V CDR1 and CDR2: KGHDR, SFDVKD. CDR3 nucleotides: TGTGCCACCAGTGATTCTGGGACCTTCACCGGGGAGCTGTTTTTT. It yields the protein CATSDSGTFTGELFF.

The gene calls are TRBV7-2 and TRBJ2-5, with D possibly TRBD2 on 7 matching bases. The V gene lost 8 bases and the J gene lost 2 bases, with 12 bases spanning the gap. CDR1 is SGHTA and CDR2 is FQGNSA in the germline V gene. CDR3 length equals 13 residues. In DNA form, the CDR3 reads TGTGCCAGCGCTCGGGGGGCTCAAGAGACCCAGTACTTC. Translating it yields CASARGAQETQYF.

The gene calls are TRBV19 and TRBJ2-6; D not resolved. The germline V and J ends were trimmed by 6 bases and 0 bases, with 6 bases remaining between them. This CDR3 region has 14 residues. CDR1 and CDR2 from the germline V gene are LNHDA and SQIVND (reference sequence). The CDR3 is CASRKTSGANVLTF. The CDR3 bases are TGTGCCAGTAGAAAGACCTCTGGGGCCAACGTCCTGACTTTC.

The chain is built from TRBV29-1 and TRBJ1-3, with TRBD1 identical over 9 bases. CDR3 length equals 14 residues. With 7 bases clipped from V and 1 base from J, the junction kept 5 bases outside the gene matches. The germline V gene has CDR1 SQVTM and CDR2 ANQGSEA. DNA of the CDR3: TGCAGCGCCCTCGGACAGGGGTCTGGAAACACCATATATTTT. It yields the protein CSALGQGSGNTIYF.

The chain has TRBV6-1 and TRBJ2-1; 11 positions match TRBD2. The V gene end was trimmed by 8 bases and the J gene end by 0 bases; junction bases not matched to a gene: 3. CDR1 MNHNS and CDR2 SASEGT come from the germline V gene. The CDR3 runs 15 residues. The CDR3 DNA sequence: TGTGCCAGCCTCACTAGCGGGGGCTCCTACAATGAGCAGTTCTTC. Its protein product is CASLTSGGSYNEQFF.

The chain uses TRBV7-9 and TRBJ1-2; D is unclear. From germline, CDR1 is SEHNR and CDR2 FQNEAQ (reference sequence). Trimming took 1 base from V and 3 from J, leaving 6 bases between them. The CDR3 totals 13 residues. The CDR3 is CASSLGVHYGYTF. The CDR3 DNA sequence: TGTGCCAGCAGCTTAGGGGTTCACTATGGCTACACCTTC. Looking up the rest from reference TRBV7-9 and TRBJ1-2 gives the full variable domain: DTGVSQNPRHKITKRGQNVTFRCDPISEHNRLYWYRQTLGQGPEFLTYFQNEAQLEKSRLLSDRFSAERPKGSFSTLEIQRTEQGDSAMYLCASSLGVHYGYTFGSGTRLTVV.

The chain links TRBV28 to TRBJ2-3; no firm D call. Germline-derived CDR1 and CDR2 are MDHEN and SYDVKM. V was trimmed by 5 bases and J by 3 bases, leaving 12 bases between them. There are 14 residues in the CDR3. Written as DNA, the CDR3 is TGTGCCAGCAGTCGGAGTCTAAGGACAGATACGCAGTATTTT. Translating gives CASSRSLRTDTQYF.

The J gene is TRBJ1-1, the V gene TRBV5-1; D possibly corresponds to TRBD1 (5 bases). In germline, CDR1 is SGHRS, CDR2 YFSETQ. Trimming took off 3 bases at V and 4 bases at J, with 22 bases between the two ends. CDR3 length: 17 residues. The CDR3 is CASSSRGGRVVGTEAFF. For the CDR3, the DNA is TGCGCCAGCAGCTCCCGGGGGGGACGTGTGGTGGGCACTGAAGCTTTCTTT.

The J gene is TRBJ1-1, the V gene TRBV6-1, with 9 bases that match TRBD1. CDR3 size: 15 residues. Unmatched junction bases numbered 8, after V lost 4 bases and J lost 5 bases. Per the germline V gene, CDR1 is MNHNS and CDR2 is SASEGT. CDR3 bases: TGTGCCAGCAGTGTTTACAGGGGGCGGGAAACTGAAGCTTTCTTT. Translating it yields CASSVYRGRETEAFF.

This sequence joins TRBV14 and TRBJ1-1; D unresolved. This CDR3 spans 12 amino acids. Per the germline V gene, CDR1 is SGHDN and CDR2 is FVKESK. V was trimmed by 5 bases and J by 11 bases, leaving 15 bases between them. In DNA, the CDR3 is TGTGCCAGCAGCACCCCGGGCTCAGTGGCTTTCTTT. Translation gives CASSTPGSVAFF.

The rearrangement joins TRBV28 to TRBJ2-3; D not resolved. Trimming removed 3 bases at V and 9 bases at J, with 7 bases between. CDR1 is MDHEN, CDR2 SYDVKM, per germline. CDR3 size: 11 residues. CDR3 region: CASSFLRTQYF. The CDR3 DNA sequence: TGTGCCAGCAGTTTCTTAAGAACGCAGTATTTT.

The V call is TRBV20-1, the J call TRBJ2-2; D may be TRBD1 (6 bases). The CDR3 is 15 amino acids. Germline values: CDR1 DFQATT, CDR2 SNEGSKA (reference sequence). The V gene lost 0 bases and the J gene lost 7 bases, with 15 bases spanning the gap. The CDR3 loop reads CSARELGGRNGELFF. DNA of the CDR3: TGCAGTGCTAGAGAGTTAGGGGGTAGAAACGGGGAGCTGTTTTTT.

This chain links TRBV20-1 with TRBJ1-4; TRBD1 agrees at 9 bases. CDR1 DFQATT and CDR2 SNEGSKA come from the germline V gene (reference sequence). The CDR3 contains 14 residues. Trimming removed 6 bases from V and 5 bases from J; junction bases left unmatched: 7. CDR3 sequence (DNA): TGCAGTGCAGATACAGGGGGCGGAAATGAAAAACTGTTTTTT. Its protein product is CSADTGGGNEKLFF.

This clonotype was found once. This rearrangement joins TRBV6-1 to TRBJ2-5, with unresolved D. CDR1 is MNHNS, CDR2 SASEGT, per germline. This CDR3 spans 14 amino acids. Trimming cost V 1 base and J 6 bases, with 12 bases left between them. In nucleotides, the CDR3 is TGTGCCAGCAGTGAAGGAGCATTCCGACAGACCCAGTACTTC. Protein: CASSEGAFRQTQYF.

The rearrangement joins TRBV2 to TRBJ2-5, with TRBD1 as a possible D gene (5 bases). Germline-derived CDR1 and CDR2 are SNHLY and FYNNEI. The CDR3 is made up of 13 amino acids. The ends were cut back, 9 bases at V and 0 bases at J, with 11 bases in the middle. The CDR3 sequence: CASSQTDQETQYF. The CDR3 DNA is TGTGCCAGTTCCCAGACAGACCAAGAGACCCAGTACTTC.

This chain uses TRBV14 with TRBJ2-7; TRBD2 matches at 7 bases. The CDR3 spans 15 residues. Germline V gene data show CDR1 as SGHDN and CDR2 as FVKESK. Losses at the gene ends were 3 bases for V and 3 bases for J; bases not matched to a gene: 8. DNA of the CDR3: TGTGCCAGCAGCCACCTGTCTTCGGGGGGCTACGAGCAGTACTTC. It codes for CASSHLSSGGYEQYF.

The chain recombines TRBV27 with TRBJ1-5, with D possibly matching TRBD1 (6 bases). The CDR3 has 14 amino acids. CDR1 is MNHEY and CDR2 is SMNVEV in the germline V gene (reference sequence). V was shortened by 4 bases and J by 7 bases, with 14 bases between the two germline ends. The CDR3 region has the DNA TGTGCCAGCAGTTCCCCAGGGGTAAGGCAGCCCCAGCATTTT. It codes for CASSSPGVRQPQHF.

This clonotype appeared a single time. V is TRBV3-1 and J is TRBJ1-2; the D is unclear. The length of the CDR3 is 13 residues. Per germline, CDR1 LGHDT and CDR2 YNNKEL (reference sequence). V gave up 0 bases and J gave up 5 bases, with 7 bases separating them. This chain's CDR3 is CASSQDRDYGYTF. The CDR3 region has the DNA TGTGCCAGCAGCCAAGATAGGGATTATGGCTACACCTTC.

The chain couples TRBV7-6 to TRBJ2-1, with 10 positions matching TRBD2. The CDR3 runs 17 residues. J was trimmed by 4 bases and V by 4 bases; bases with no gene match: 10. Germline CDR1 reads SGHVS; CDR2 reads FNYEAQ. The CDR3 here is CASSYQAGGDRYNEQFF. As DNA, the CDR3 is TGTGCCAGCAGCTACCAAGCGGGGGGGGACCGATACAATGAGCAGTTCTTC.

A few counts support this clonotype. Germline and junction disagree at one end, which may indicate a read error. The rearrangement joins TRBV7-7 to TRBJ2-2; D remains unclear. The CDR3 sequence is 13 residues long. CDR1 and CDR2 from the germline V gene are SSHAT and FNYEAQ (reference sequence). This CDR3 is CASSLDTTGELFF. The DNA for the CDR3 is TGTGCTAGCAGCCTTGACACGACCGGGGAGCTGTTTTTT.

The V gene is TRBV18, the J gene TRBJ2-1; 10 nucleotides match TRBD2. Looked up from germline, CDR1 is KGHSH and CDR2 is LQKENI. This CDR3 is 15 amino acids long. V was pared by 4 bases and J by 5 bases, with 5 bases of the junction left unmatched. The DNA for the CDR3 is TGTGCCAGCTCACTCGTAGCGGGGGGAAACAATGAGCAGTTCTTC. Translated, it gives CASSLVAGGNNEQFF.

The chain recombines TRBV5-6 with TRBJ2-2; D call uncertain. The V end was cut by 0 bases, the J end by 6 bases, with 12 bases between. Germline V gives CDR1 SGHDT, CDR2 YYEEEE. The CDR3 extends over 15 amino acids. CDR3 region: CASSLVLARAGELFF. In nucleotides, the CDR3 is TGTGCCAGCAGCTTGGTTCTCGCCCGCGCCGGGGAGCTGTTTTTT.

The V gene is TRBV5-1, the J gene TRBJ2-5; no clear D gene. The CDR3 is 14 residues long. Between the trimmed V and J ends, which lost 0 bases and 2 bases, there was a span of 8 bases. The germline CDR1 and CDR2 sequences are SGHRS and YFSETQ. CDR3: CASSLAGFQETQYF. CDR3 coding DNA: TGCGCCAGCAGCTTGGCCGGCTTTCAAGAGACCCAGTACTTC.

This chain joins TRBV4-1 and TRBJ2-1; TRBD2 might be the D (5 bases). CDR1 and CDR2 from the germline V gene are MGHRA and YSYEKL. CDR3 length equals 20 residues. V was pared by 3 bases and J by 1 base, with 25 bases between. The CDR3 protein is CASSHPGGPSGVNSYNEQFF. The CDR3 bases are TGCGCCAGCAGCCACCCCGGCGGGCCTTCGGGCGTGAATTCCTACAATGAGCAGTTCTTC.

This clonotype was counted only a few times. The chain couples TRBV30 to TRBJ2-1; D assignment may be TRBD1 or TRBD2 (6 bases each). Trimming took 0 bases from V and 4 from J, leaving 16 bases between them. The CDR3 spans 16 residues. Germline V gene data show CDR1 as GTSNPN and CDR2 as SVGIG (reference sequence). The CDR3 DNA sequence: TGTGCCTGGAGTGTATTAGGGGGGCAAGGTTACAATGAGCAGTTCTTC. Its translation is CAWSVLGGQGYNEQFF.

The chain employs TRBV19 and TRBJ2-3; D perhaps matches TRBD2 (6 bases). Between the trimmed V and J ends, which lost 1 base and 7 bases, there was a span of 12 bases. Germline loops: CDR1 LNHDA, CDR2 SQIVND (reference sequence). The CDR3 runs to 14 residues. The CDR3 loop reads CASSIGPGGNTQYF. As DNA, the CDR3 is TGTGCCAGTAGTATAGGCCCTGGGGGGAATACGCAGTATTTT.